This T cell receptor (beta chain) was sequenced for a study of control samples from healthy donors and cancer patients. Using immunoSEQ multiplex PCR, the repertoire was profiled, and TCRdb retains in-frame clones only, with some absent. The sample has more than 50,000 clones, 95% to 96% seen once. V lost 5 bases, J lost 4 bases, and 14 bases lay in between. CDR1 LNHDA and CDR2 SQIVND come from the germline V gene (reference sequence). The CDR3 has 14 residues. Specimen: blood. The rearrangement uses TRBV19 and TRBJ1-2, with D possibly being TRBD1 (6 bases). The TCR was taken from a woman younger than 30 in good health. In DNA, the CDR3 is TGTGCCAGTAGTTACAGGGAATTGGGCTATGGCTACACCTTC. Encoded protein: CASSYRELGYGYTF.